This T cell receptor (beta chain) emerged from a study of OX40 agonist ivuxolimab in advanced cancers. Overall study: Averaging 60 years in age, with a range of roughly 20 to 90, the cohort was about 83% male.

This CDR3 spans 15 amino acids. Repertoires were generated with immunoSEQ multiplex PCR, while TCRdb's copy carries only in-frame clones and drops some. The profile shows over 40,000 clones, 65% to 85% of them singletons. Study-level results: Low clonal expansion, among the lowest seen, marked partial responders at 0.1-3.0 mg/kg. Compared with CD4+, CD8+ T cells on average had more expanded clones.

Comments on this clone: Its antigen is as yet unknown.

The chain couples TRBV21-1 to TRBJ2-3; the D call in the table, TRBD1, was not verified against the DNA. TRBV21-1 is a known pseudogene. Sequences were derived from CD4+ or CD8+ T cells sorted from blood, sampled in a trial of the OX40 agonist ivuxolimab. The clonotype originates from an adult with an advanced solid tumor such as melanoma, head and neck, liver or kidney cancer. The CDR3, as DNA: TGTGCCAGCAGCCCCGGGACAGGGTGCTCAGATACGCAGTATTTT. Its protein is CASSPGTGCSDTQYF.